The T cell receptor beta chain described here comes from a study of blood T cells in healthy people across ages. The study, taken as a whole, reports: The study regarded diversity estimates from one million T cells as underestimates.

A sample-barcoded 5' primer and a J-beta primer mix were used in a second PCR of about 7 to 11 cycles. Template switching added a 12-random-nucleotide identifier to every cDNA molecule. TCRdb recomputed calls from the 5' RACE reads with MiXCR, one row per CDR3 protein. The sample shows approximately 810,000 distinct CDR3 sequences, 29% of them seen only once. Germline values: CDR1 DFQATT, CDR2 SNEGSKA (reference sequence). The CDR3 contains 15 residues. Trimming at V came to 2 bases and at J to 2 bases, leaving 5 bases not matched to a gene. On this clonotype: Its antigen is still unknown.

Samples had at least 7 million PBMCs isolated from them. This TCR came from a woman aged 80 or older in good health. Sequencing was performed on blood. The rearrangement links TRBV20-1 to TRBJ2-1, with 8 bases matching TRBD2. CDR3 residues: CSARIRGGPYNEQFF. In nucleotides, the CDR3 is TGCAGTGCTAGAATTCGGGGGGGCCCCTACAATGAGCAGTTCTTC.